Listed below are T cell receptor beta chains from one sample, sequenced in a study of response to subunit inactivated influenza vaccine. In TCRdb, the RT-PCR reads were re-called with MiXCR into one record per CDR3 protein. The sample includes 400,000 to 650,000 distinct CDR3 sequences, around 7.7% of them seen just once. The material was PBMCs from blood, obtained less than 25 months after vaccination. Receptors were obtained from a man between 50 and 75 years old who received an inactivated influenza vaccine. Each CDR3 is given with its conserved first and last residue. A D gene is named only where the DNA matches it firmly. Clone size is not always given. Where it is, it says once, few, many or a class for expanded clones.

j_call: TRBJ2-6
clone_size: few
d_call: .
v_call: TRBV5-1
cdr3_aa: CASSLLGGRPSGANVLTF
cdr3_nt: TGCGCCAGCAGCTTGCTGGGGGGACGGCCCTCTGGGGCCAACGTCCTGACTTTC

j_call: TRBJ2-1
clone_size: .
d_call: TRBD2
v_call: TRBV28
cdr3_aa: CASSLIGAGGGEQFF
cdr3_nt: TGTGCCAGCAGTTTGATTGGAGCGGGAGGGGGTGAGCAGTTCTTC

j_call: TRBJ2-5
clone_size: few
d_call: .
v_call: TRBV11-2
cdr3_aa: CASSPGAYQGRETQYF
cdr3_nt: TGTGCCAGCAGCCCAGGCGCTTACCAGGGGCGAGAGACCCAGTACTTC

j_call: TRBJ1-4
clone_size: .
d_call: .
v_call: TRBV5-6
cdr3_aa: CASSLGAGLANEKLFF
cdr3_nt: TGTGCCAGCAGCTTGGGAGCGGGCCTGGCTAATGAAAAACTGTTTTTT

j_call: TRBJ2-6
clone_size: .
d_call: .
v_call: TRBV20-1
cdr3_aa: CSARAGARSGANVLTF
cdr3_nt: TGCAGTGCTAGAGCAGGGGCCCGCTCTGGGGCCAACGTCCTGACTTTC

j_call: TRBJ2-3
clone_size: many
d_call: .
v_call: TRBV25-1
cdr3_aa: CASTVGGHWGQYF
cdr3_nt: TGTGCCAGCACGGTCGGGGGACATTGGGGGCAGTATTTT

j_call: TRBJ2-7
clone_size: .
d_call: .
v_call: TRBV18
cdr3_aa: CASSPSGGGYEQYF
cdr3_nt: TGTGCCAGCTCACCCAGCGGAGGAGGTTACGAGCAGTACTTC

j_call: TRBJ2-5
clone_size: .
d_call: .
v_call: TRBV3-1
cdr3_aa: CASSQDPGQTQYF
cdr3_nt: TGTGCCAGCAGCCAAGATCCGGGACAGACCCAGTACTTC

j_call: TRBJ2-3
clone_size: few
d_call: TRBD2
v_call: TRBV4-3
cdr3_aa: CASSRYGTRKGRTSTDTQYF
cdr3_nt: TGCGCCAGCAGCCGGTACGGGACTAGGAAGGGGAGAACTAGCACAGATACGCAGTATTTT

j_call: TRBJ1-5
clone_size: .
d_call: .
v_call: TRBV10-3
cdr3_aa: CAISSAPSNQPQHF
cdr3_nt: TGTGCCATCAGTTCCGCGCCTAGCAATCAGCCCCAGCATTTT

j_call: TRBJ2-5
clone_size: .
d_call: .
v_call: TRBV21-1
cdr3_aa: CASSSASGGAEVETQYF
cdr3_nt: TGTGCCAGCAGCAGCGCTAGCGGGGGGGCCGAGGTAGAGACCCAGTACTTC

j_call: TRBJ2-7
clone_size: many
d_call: TRBD1
v_call: TRBV20-1
cdr3_aa: CSARKFRDRLLSAEQYF
cdr3_nt: TGCAGTGCTAGAAAGTTCCGGGACAGGCTCTTATCGGCCGAGCAGTACTTC

j_call: TRBJ2-2
clone_size: few
d_call: .
v_call: TRBV5-6
cdr3_aa: CASSPGALDGELFF
cdr3_nt: TGTGCCAGCAGCCCGGGGGCACTCGACGGGGAGCTGTTTTTT

j_call: TRBJ1-4
clone_size: .
d_call: .
v_call: TRBV7-9
cdr3_aa: CASSLVGERMNEKLFF
cdr3_nt: TGTGCCAGCAGCTTAGTCGGCGAACGTATGAATGAAAAACTGTTTTTT

j_call: TRBJ2-3
clone_size: few
d_call: TRBD2
v_call: TRBV28
cdr3_aa: CASSFSQLAGVIDTQYF
cdr3_nt: TGTGCCAGCAGTTTTAGCCAACTAGCGGGAGTTATAGATACGCAGTATTTT

j_call: TRBJ2-3
clone_size: few
d_call: .
v_call: TRBV20-1
cdr3_aa: CSARELRLTSTDTQYF
cdr3_nt: TGCAGTGCTAGAGAACTTAGGCTTACTAGCACAGATACGCAGTATTTT

j_call: TRBJ1-1
clone_size: .
d_call: TRBD1
v_call: TRBV15
cdr3_aa: CATSRDMDRGGTEAFF
cdr3_nt: TGTGCCACCAGCAGAGATATGGACAGGGGAGGCACTGAAGCTTTCTTT

j_call: TRBJ2-1
clone_size: few
d_call: .
v_call: TRBV15
cdr3_aa: CATSRDLGGPYEQFF
cdr3_nt: TGTGCCACCAGCAGAGATCTCGGGGGCCCTTACGAGCAGTTCTTC

j_call: TRBJ1-2
clone_size: many
d_call: .
v_call: TRBV6-6
cdr3_aa: CASSYLNYGYTF
cdr3_nt: TGTGCCAGCAGTTATCTGAACTATGGCTACACCTTC

j_call: TRBJ1-2
clone_size: few
d_call: .
v_call: TRBV6-1
cdr3_aa: CASSPGGDNYGYTF
cdr3_nt: TGTGCCAGCAGTCCCGGAGGGGATAACTATGGCTACACCTTC

j_call: TRBJ2-7
clone_size: .
d_call: .
v_call: TRBV20-1
cdr3_aa: CSARDPRGRIDEQYF
cdr3_nt: TGCAGTGCTAGAGACCCCCGGGGGCGCATCGACGAGCAGTACTTC

j_call: TRBJ2-1
clone_size: many
d_call: TRBD1
v_call: TRBV24-1
cdr3_aa: CATSAAGGNEQFF
cdr3_nt: TGTGCCACCAGTGCGGCAGGGGGCAATGAGCAGTTCTTC

j_call: TRBJ2-1
clone_size: few
d_call: .
v_call: TRBV24-1
cdr3_aa: CATRGLGEQFF
cdr3_nt: TGTGCCACCAGGGGGCTGGGGGAGCAGTTCTTC

j_call: TRBJ2-3
clone_size: few
d_call: TRBD1
v_call: TRBV7-2
cdr3_aa: CASSLVGQNTDTQYF
cdr3_nt: TGTGCCAGCAGCTTAGTGGGACAGAACACAGATACGCAGTATTTT

j_call: TRBJ1-5
clone_size: few
d_call: .
v_call: TRBV6-1
cdr3_aa: CASSDRRTAISQPQHF
cdr3_nt: TGTGCCAGCAGTGATCGAAGGACCGCCATCAGCCAGCCCCAGCATTTT

j_call: TRBJ2-7
clone_size: few
d_call: .
v_call: TRBV5-1
cdr3_aa: CASSLAWGSYEQYF
cdr3_nt: TGCGCCAGCAGCTTGGCTTGGGGAAGCTACGAGCAGTACTTC

j_call: TRBJ2-1
clone_size: few
d_call: .
v_call: TRBV20-1
cdr3_aa: CSARDWLAGEQFF
cdr3_nt: TGCAGTGCTAGAGATTGGCTAGCCGGCGAGCAGTTCTTC

j_call: TRBJ2-4
clone_size: few
d_call: .
v_call: TRBV6-8
cdr3_aa: CASSPSGEEAKNIQYF
cdr3_nt: TGTGCCAGCAGCCCTTCGGGGGAAGAAGCCAAAAACATTCAGTACTTC

j_call: TRBJ2-7
clone_size: many
d_call: .
v_call: TRBV6-2/TRBV6-3
cdr3_aa: CASSYGETDLGYEQYF
cdr3_nt: TGTGCCAGCAGTTACGGGGAGACAGACCTAGGCTACGAGCAGTACTTC

j_call: TRBJ2-4
clone_size: .
d_call: TRBD2
v_call: TRBV18
cdr3_aa: CASSPRASGILAKNIQYF
cdr3_nt: TGTGCCAGCTCACCAAGGGCTAGCGGGATTCTAGCCAAAAACATTCAGTACTTC

j_call: TRBJ2-2
clone_size: few
d_call: .
v_call: TRBV30
cdr3_aa: CAWSVEGVGELFF
cdr3_nt: TGTGCCTGGAGTGTGGAGGGTGTCGGGGAGCTGTTTTTT

j_call: TRBJ1-5
clone_size: many
d_call: .
v_call: TRBV5-1
cdr3_aa: CASSLGGWGNQPQHF
cdr3_nt: TGCGCCAGCAGCTTGGGAGGCTGGGGCAATCAGCCCCAGCATTTT

j_call: TRBJ2-1
clone_size: many
d_call: TRBD2
v_call: TRBV10-3
cdr3_aa: CAISEPTSGPMFF
cdr3_nt: TGTGCCATCAGTGAGCCCACTAGCGGGCCCATGTTCTTC

j_call: TRBJ2-1
clone_size: few
d_call: TRBD2
v_call: TRBV12-3/TRBV12-4
cdr3_aa: CASSLALSRAGVHYNEQFF
cdr3_nt: TGTGCCAGCAGTTTAGCGCTCTCGAGAGCGGGAGTACACTACAATGAGCAGTTCTTC

j_call: TRBJ1-5
clone_size: few
d_call: .
v_call: TRBV6-5
cdr3_aa: CASKKGQGPQHF
cdr3_nt: TGTGCCAGCAAAAAAGGACAAGGGCCCCAGCATTTT

j_call: TRBJ2-3
clone_size: few
d_call: .
v_call: TRBV5-1
cdr3_aa: CASSLRRAWDTQYF
cdr3_nt: TGCGCCAGCAGCCTTCGTAGAGCCTGGGATACGCAGTATTTT

j_call: TRBJ2-1
clone_size: many
d_call: TRBD2
v_call: TRBV5-1
cdr3_aa: CASSYGTRISNEQFF
cdr3_nt: TGCGCCAGCAGCTATGGGACTAGAATCAGCAATGAGCAGTTCTTC

j_call: TRBJ1-4
clone_size: few
d_call: .
v_call: TRBV20-1
cdr3_aa: CSARDARWTSALRVAEKLFF
cdr3_nt: TGCAGTGCTAGAGACGCCAGGTGGACGTCCGCCCTCCGGGTCGCTGAAAAACTGTTTTTT

j_call: TRBJ2-7
clone_size: .
d_call: TRBD2
v_call: TRBV27
cdr3_aa: CASSFGTSGSVEQYF
cdr3_nt: TGTGCCAGCAGTTTTGGGACTAGCGGGAGCGTCGAGCAGTACTTC

j_call: TRBJ1-2
clone_size: many
d_call: .
v_call: TRBV19
cdr3_aa: CASSIDRGANYGYTF
cdr3_nt: TGTGCCAGTAGTATAGATCGGGGCGCCAACTATGGCTACACCTTC

j_call: TRBJ1-1
clone_size: few
d_call: TRBD1
v_call: TRBV20-1
cdr3_aa: CSAYDRDTEAFF
cdr3_nt: TGCAGTGCTTATGACAGGGACACTGAAGCTTTCTTT

j_call: TRBJ2-2
clone_size: many
d_call: .
v_call: TRBV7-2
cdr3_aa: CASSLARTENTGELFF
cdr3_nt: TGTGCCAGCAGCTTAGCGAGGACTGAGAACACCGGGGAGCTGTTTTTT

j_call: TRBJ1-2
clone_size: few
d_call: .
v_call: TRBV7-2
cdr3_aa: CASSLSRGLYGYTF
cdr3_nt: TGTGCCAGCAGCTTAAGCAGGGGTCTTTATGGCTACACCTTC

j_call: TRBJ2-6
clone_size: .
d_call: .
v_call: TRBV7-3
cdr3_aa: CASSLTVGYSSGANVLTF
cdr3_nt: TGTGCCAGCAGCTTAACGGTGGGATATAGCTCTGGGGCCAACGTCCTGACTTTC

j_call: TRBJ1-5
clone_size: .
d_call: .
v_call: TRBV18
cdr3_aa: CASSEEYRDGSDQPQHF
cdr3_nt: TGTGCCAGCTCCGAGGAATATCGGGACGGTAGCGATCAGCCCCAGCATTTT

j_call: TRBJ2-3
clone_size: few
d_call: .
v_call: TRBV29-1
cdr3_aa: CSGSGNTDTQYF
cdr3_nt: TGCAGCGGGTCAGGAAACACAGATACGCAGTATTTT

j_call: TRBJ2-1
clone_size: many
d_call: .
v_call: TRBV7-2
cdr3_aa: CASSLVYGGYNEQFF
cdr3_nt: TGTGCCAGCAGCTTAGTTTATGGGGGGTACAATGAGCAGTTCTTC

j_call: TRBJ2-5
clone_size: few
d_call: TRBD2
v_call: TRBV2
cdr3_aa: CASSSGTSGSRETQYF
cdr3_nt: TGTGCCAGCAGCAGCGGGACTAGCGGGAGTCGGGAGACCCAGTACTTC